This TCR beta chain was documented in a study of blood T cell repertoires in COVID-19. Libraries were prepared by immunoSEQ multiplex PCR; TCRdb keeps only in-frame clonotypes and omits some of them. The table has fewer than 200,000 clones, around 88% seen once; the top ten hold 3.6%. V trimming: 8 bases; J trimming: 5 bases; junction bases outside the gene matches: 15. The CDR3 is 17 amino acids. Germline CDR1 is LGHDT and CDR2 is YNNKEL (reference sequence). The gene calls are TRBV3-1 (or the pseudogene TRBV3-2) and TRBJ2-2; 9 nucleotides align to TRBD2. Sequencing was done on a sample of PBMCs or T cells enriched from blood (not recorded which). The origin of this receptor is a woman between 45 and 60 years old in a cohort exposed to, infected with or recovered from COVID-19 (not recorded which). The CDR3 nucleotides are TGTGCCAGCCGCTCGGGACTAGCTTTTTTCGGGACCGGGGAGCTGTTTTTT. Its protein is CASRSGLAFFGTGELFF.